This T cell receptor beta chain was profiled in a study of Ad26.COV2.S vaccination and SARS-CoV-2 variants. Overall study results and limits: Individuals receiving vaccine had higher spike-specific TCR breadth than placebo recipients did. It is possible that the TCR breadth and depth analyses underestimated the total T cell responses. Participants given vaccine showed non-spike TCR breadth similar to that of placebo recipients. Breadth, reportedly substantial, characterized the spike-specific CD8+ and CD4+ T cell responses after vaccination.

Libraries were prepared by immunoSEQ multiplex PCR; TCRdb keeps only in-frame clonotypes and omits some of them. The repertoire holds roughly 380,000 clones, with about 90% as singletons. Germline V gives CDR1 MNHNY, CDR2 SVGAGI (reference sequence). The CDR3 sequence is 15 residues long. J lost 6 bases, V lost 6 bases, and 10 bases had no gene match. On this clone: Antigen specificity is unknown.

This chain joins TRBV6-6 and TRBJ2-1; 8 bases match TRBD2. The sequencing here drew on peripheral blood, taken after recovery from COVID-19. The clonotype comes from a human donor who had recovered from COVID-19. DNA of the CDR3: TGTGCCAGCAGCCTATACGGGACTAGTGGCAATGAGCAGTTCTTC. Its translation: CASSLYGTSGNEQFF.